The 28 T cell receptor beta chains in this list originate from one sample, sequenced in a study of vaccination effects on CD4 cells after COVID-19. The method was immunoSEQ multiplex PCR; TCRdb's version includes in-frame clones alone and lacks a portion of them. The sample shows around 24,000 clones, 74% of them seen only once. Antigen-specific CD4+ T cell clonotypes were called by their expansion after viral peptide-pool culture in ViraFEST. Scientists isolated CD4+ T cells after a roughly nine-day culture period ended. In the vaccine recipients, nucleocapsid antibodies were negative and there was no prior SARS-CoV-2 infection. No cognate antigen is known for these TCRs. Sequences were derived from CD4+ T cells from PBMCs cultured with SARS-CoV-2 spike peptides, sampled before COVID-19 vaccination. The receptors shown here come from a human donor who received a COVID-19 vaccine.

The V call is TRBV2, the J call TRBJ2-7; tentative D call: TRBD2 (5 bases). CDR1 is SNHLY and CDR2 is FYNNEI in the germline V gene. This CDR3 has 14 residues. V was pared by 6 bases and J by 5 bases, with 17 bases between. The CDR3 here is CASRAGRTENEQYF. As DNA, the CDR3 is TGTGCCAGCAGGGCAGGACGGACTGAGAACGAGCAGTACTTC.

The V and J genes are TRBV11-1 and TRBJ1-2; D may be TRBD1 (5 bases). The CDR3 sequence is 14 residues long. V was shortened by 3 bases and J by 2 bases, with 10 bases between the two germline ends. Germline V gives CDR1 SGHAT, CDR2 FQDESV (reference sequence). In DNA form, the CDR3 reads TGTGCCAGCAGCTTGGGGGACGGCAACTATGGCTACACCTTC. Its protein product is CASSLGDGNYGYTF.

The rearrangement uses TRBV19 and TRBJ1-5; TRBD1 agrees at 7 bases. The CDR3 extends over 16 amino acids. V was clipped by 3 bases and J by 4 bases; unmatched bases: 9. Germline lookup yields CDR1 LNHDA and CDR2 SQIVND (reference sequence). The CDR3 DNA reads TGTGCCAGTAGTATCGTTAGAGGGGGCGCGAATCAGCCCCAGCATTTT. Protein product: CASSIVRGGANQPQHF.

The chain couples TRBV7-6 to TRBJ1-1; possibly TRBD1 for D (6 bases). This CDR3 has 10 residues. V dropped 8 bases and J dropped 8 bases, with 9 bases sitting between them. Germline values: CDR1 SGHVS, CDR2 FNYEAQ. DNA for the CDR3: TGTGCCAGCGGAGGGGGGGAAGCTTTCTTT. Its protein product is CASGGGEAFF.

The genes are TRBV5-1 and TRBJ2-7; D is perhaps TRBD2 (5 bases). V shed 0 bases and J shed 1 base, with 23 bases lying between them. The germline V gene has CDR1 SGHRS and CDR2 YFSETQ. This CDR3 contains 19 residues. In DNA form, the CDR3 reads TGCGCCAGCAGCTTGGCTTTATTCGCCGGGAAGATTGGGTCCTACGAGCAGTACTTC. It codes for CASSLALFAGKIGSYEQYF.

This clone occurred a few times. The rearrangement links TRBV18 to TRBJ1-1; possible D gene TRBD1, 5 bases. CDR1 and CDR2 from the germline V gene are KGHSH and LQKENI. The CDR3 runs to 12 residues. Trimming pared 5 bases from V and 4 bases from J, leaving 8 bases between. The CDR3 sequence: CASSVGGTEAFF. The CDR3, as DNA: TGTGCCAGCTCAGTGGGGGGCACTGAAGCTTTCTTT.

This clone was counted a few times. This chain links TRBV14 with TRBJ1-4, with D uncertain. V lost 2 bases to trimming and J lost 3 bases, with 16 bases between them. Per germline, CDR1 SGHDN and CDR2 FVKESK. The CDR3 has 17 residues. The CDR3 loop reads CASSQLLWGGANEKLFF. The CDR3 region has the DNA TGTGCCAGCAGCCAACTCCTGTGGGGAGGAGCTAATGAAAAACTGTTTTTT.

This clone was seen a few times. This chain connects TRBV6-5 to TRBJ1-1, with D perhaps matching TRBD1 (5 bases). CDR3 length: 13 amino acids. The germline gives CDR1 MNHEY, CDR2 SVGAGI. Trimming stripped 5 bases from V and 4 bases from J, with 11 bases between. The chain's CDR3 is CASSKTALTEAFF. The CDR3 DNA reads TGTGCCAGCAGTAAGACAGCCCTCACTGAAGCTTTCTTT.

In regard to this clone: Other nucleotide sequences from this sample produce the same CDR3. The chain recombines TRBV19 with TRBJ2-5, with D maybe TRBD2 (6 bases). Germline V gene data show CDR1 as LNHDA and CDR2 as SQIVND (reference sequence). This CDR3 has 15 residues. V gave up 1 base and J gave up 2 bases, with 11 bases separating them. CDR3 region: CASSIGWAGQETQYF. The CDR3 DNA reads TGTGCCAGTAGTATAGGTTGGGCGGGACAAGAGACCCAGTACTTC.

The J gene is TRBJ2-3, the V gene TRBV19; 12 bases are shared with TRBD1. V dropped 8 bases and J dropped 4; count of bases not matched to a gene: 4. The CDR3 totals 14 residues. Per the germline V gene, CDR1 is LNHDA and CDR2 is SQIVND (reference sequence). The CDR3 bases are TGTGCCAGTGGCGGGACAGGGGGCCCAGATACGCAGTATTTT. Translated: CASGGTGGPDTQYF.

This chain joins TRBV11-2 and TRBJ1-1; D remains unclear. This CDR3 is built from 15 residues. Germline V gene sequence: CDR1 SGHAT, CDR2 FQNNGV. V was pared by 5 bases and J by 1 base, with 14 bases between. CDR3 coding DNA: TGTGCCAGCAGCCAAGCCCGCCTTCCGAACACTGAAGCTTTCTTT. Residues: CASSQARLPNTEAFF.

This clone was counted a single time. The CDR3 loop is CASSVSGGDQETQYF. CDR3 bases: TGTGCCAGCAGCGTTAGCGGGGGGGACCAAGAGACCCAGTACTTC. The chain couples TRBV9 to TRBJ2-5; 11 positions agree with TRBD2. Unmatched junction bases numbered 0, after V lost 2 bases and J lost 0 bases. The CDR3 has 15 amino acids. The V gene's germline CDR1 is SGDLS and CDR2 YYNGEE.

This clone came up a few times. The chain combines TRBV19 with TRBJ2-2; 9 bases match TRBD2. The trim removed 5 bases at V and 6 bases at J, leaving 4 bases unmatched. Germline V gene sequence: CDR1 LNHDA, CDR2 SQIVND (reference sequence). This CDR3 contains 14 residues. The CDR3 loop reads CASSGAGGAGELFF. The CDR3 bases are TGTGCCAGTAGTGGGGCGGGAGGGGCCGGGGAGCTGTTTTTT.

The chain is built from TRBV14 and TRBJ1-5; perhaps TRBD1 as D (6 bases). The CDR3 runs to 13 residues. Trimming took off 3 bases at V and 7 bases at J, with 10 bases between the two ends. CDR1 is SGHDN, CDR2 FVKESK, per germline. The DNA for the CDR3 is TGTGCCAGCAGCCAGGCAGGGGAACAGCCCCAGCATTTT. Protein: CASSQAGEQPQHF. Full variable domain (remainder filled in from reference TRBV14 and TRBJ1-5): EAGVTQFPSHSVIEKGQTVTLRCDPISGHDNLYWYRRVMGKEIKFLLHFVKESKQDESGMPNNRFLAERTGGTYSTLKVQPAELEDSGVYFCASSQAGEQPQHFGDGTRLSIL.

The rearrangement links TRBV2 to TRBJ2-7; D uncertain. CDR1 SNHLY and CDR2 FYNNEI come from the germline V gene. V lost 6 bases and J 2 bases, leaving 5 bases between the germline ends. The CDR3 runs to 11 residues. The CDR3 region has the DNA TGTGCCAGCAGCCCAACCTACGAGCAGTACTTC. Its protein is CASSPTYEQYF.

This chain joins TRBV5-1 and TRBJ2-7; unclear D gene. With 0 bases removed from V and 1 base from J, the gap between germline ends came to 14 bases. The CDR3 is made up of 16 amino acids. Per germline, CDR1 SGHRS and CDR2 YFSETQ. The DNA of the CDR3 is TGCGCCAGCAGCTTGGTGATCGGGCCAGCGTCCTACGAGCAGTACTTC. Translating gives CASSLVIGPASYEQYF. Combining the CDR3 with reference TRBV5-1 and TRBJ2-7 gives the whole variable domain KAGVTQTPRYLIKTRGQQVTLSCSPISGHRSVSWYQQTPGQGLQFLFEYFSETQRNKGNFPGRFSGRQFSNSRSEMNVSTLELGDSALYLCASSLVIGPASYEQYFGPGTRLTVT.

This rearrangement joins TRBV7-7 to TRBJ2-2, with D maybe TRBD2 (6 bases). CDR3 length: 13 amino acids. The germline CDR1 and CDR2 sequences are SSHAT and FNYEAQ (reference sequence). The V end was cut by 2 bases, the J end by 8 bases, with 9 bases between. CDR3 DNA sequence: TGTGCCAGCAGCTTAATGGCGGGGGGGGAGCTGTTTTTT. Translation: CASSLMAGGELFF.

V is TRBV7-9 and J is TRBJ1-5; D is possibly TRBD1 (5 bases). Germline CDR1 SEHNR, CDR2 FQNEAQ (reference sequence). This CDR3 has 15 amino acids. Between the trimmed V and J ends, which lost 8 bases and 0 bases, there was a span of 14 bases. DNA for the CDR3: TGTGCCAGCGGCGGGACCGCCTATAGCAATCAGCCCCAGCATTTT. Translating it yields CASGGTAYSNQPQHF. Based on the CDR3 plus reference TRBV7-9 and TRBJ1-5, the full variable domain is DTGVSQNPRHKITKRGQNVTFRCDPISEHNRLYWYRQTLGQGPEFLTYFQNEAQLEKSRLLSDRFSAERPKGSFSTLEIQRTEQGDSAMYLCASGGTAYSNQPQHFGDGTRLSIL.

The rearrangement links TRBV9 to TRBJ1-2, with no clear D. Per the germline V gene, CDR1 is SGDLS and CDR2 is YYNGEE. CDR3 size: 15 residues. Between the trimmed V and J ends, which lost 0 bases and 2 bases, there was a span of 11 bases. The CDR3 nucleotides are TGTGCCAGCAGCGTAGCTACTGGGTCAAACTATGGCTACACCTTC. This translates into CASSVATGSNYGYTF.

The CDR3 reads CASSDVPQDRVNEQFF. CDR3 in DNA: TGTGCCAGCAGTGACGTTCCCCAAGACAGGGTAAATGAGCAGTTCTTC. The rearrangement links TRBV6-4 to TRBJ2-1, with 7 bases matching TRBD1. This CDR3 is 16 amino acids long. Unmatched junction bases numbered 11, after V lost 2 bases and J lost 7 bases. CDR1 is MRHNA, CDR2 SNTAGT, per germline.

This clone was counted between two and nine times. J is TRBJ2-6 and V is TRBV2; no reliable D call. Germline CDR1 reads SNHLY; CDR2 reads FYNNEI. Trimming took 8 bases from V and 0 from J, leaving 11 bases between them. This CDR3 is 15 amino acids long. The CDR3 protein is CASGMIASGANVLTF. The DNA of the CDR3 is TGTGCCAGCGGAATGATAGCCTCTGGGGCCAACGTCCTGACTTTC.

CDR3 protein: CASSEVGSGYNEQFF. CDR3 coding DNA: TGCGCCAGCAGTGAGGTCGGTAGCGGCTACAATGAGCAGTTCTTC. The chain has TRBV10-1 and TRBJ2-1, with a tentative D call TRBD2 (6 bases). V was cut by 2 bases and J by 3 bases, with 11 bases left in between. Germline CDR1 reads WNHNN; CDR2 reads SYGVQD (reference sequence). This CDR3 is built from 15 residues.

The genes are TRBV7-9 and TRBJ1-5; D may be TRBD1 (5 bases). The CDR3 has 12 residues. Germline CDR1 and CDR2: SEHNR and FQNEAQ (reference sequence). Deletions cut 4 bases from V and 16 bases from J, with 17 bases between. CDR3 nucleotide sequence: TGTGCCAGCAGCTCACACATCCTGGACAAACATTTT. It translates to CASSSHILDKHF.

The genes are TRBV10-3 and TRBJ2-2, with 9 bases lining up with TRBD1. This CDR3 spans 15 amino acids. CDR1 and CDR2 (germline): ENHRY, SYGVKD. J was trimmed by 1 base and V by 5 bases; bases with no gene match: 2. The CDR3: CAISPGQGNTGELFF. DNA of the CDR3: TGTGCCATCAGTCCGGGACAGGGGAACACCGGGGAGCTGTTTTTT.

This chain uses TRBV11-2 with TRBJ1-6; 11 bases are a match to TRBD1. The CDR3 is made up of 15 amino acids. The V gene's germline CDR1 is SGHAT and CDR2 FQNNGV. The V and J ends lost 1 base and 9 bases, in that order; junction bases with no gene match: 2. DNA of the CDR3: TGTGCCAGCAGCTTAGGGACAGGGGGCACTTCACCCCTCCACTTT. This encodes CASSLGTGGTSPLHF.

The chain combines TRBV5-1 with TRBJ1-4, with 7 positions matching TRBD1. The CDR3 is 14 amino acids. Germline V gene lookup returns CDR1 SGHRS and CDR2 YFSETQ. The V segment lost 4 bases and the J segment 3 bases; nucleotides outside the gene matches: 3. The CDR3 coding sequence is TGCGCCAGCAGCCCGGGACAGCCTAATGAAAAACTGTTTTTT. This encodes CASSPGQPNEKLFF.

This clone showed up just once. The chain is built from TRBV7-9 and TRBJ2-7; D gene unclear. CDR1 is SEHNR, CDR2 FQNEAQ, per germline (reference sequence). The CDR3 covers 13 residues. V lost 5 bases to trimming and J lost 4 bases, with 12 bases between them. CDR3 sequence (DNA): TGTGCCAGCAGCGAAGCCCCCCATTACGAGCAGTACTTC. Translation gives CASSEAPHYEQYF.

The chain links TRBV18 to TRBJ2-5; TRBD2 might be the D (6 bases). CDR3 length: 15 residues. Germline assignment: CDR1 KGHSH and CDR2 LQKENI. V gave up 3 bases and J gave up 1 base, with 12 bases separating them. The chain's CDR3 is CASSPRLATQETQYF. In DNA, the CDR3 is TGTGCCAGCTCACCTAGGCTAGCGACCCAAGAGACCCAGTACTTC.